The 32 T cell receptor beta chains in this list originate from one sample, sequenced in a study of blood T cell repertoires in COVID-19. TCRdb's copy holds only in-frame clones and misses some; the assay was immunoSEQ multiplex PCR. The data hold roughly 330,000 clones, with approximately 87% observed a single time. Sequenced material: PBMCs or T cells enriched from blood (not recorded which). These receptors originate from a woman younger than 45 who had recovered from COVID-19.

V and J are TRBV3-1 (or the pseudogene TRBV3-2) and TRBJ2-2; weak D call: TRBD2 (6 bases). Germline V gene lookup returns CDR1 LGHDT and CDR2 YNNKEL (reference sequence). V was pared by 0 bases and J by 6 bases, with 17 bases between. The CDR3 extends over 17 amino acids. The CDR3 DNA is TGTGCCAGCAGCCAAGATCTTATAGCGGCTGAGGCCGGGGAGCTGTTTTTT. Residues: CASSQDLIAAEAGELFF.

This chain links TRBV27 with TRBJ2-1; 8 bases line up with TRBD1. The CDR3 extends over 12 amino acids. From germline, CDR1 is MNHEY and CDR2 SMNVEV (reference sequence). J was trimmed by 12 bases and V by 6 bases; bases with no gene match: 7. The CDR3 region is CASRNPGTGQFF. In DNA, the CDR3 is TGTGCCAGCAGGAACCCCGGGACAGGGCAGTTCTTC.

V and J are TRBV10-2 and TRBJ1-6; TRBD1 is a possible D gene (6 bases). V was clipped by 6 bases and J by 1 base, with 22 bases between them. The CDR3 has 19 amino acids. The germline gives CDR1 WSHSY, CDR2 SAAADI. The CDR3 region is CASRRTGRGGGSYNSPLHF. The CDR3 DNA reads TGCGCCAGCAGGAGGACGGGCAGGGGAGGGGGGTCCTATAATTCACCCCTCCACTTT.

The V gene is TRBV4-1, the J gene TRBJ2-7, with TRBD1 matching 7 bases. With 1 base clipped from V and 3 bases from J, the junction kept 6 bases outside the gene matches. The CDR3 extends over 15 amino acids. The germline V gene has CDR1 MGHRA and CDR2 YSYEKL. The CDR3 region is CASSQAGTAYYEQYF. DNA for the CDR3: TGCGCCAGCAGCCAAGCCGGGACAGCTTACTACGAGCAGTACTTC.

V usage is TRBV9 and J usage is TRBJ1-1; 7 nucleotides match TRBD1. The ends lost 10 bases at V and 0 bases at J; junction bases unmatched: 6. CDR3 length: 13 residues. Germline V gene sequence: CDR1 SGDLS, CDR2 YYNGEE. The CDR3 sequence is CACSTGVNTEAFF. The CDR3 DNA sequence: TGTGCCTGCTCTACAGGGGTGAACACTGAAGCTTTCTTT.

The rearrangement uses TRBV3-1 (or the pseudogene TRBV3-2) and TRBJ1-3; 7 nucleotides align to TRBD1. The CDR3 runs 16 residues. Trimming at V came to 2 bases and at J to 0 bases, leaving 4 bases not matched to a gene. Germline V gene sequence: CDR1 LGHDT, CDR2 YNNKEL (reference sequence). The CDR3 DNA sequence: TGTGCCAGCAGCCAATTTCCAGGGGGCTCTGGAAACACCATATATTTT. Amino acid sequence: CASSQFPGGSGNTIYF.

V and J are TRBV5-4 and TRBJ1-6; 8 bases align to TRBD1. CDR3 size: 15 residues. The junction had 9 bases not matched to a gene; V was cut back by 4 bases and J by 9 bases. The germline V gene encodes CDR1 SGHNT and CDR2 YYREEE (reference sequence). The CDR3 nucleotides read TGTGCCAGCAGCCAAGACAGGGGCGCTGGTTCACCCCTCCACTTT. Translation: CASSQDRGAGSPLHF.

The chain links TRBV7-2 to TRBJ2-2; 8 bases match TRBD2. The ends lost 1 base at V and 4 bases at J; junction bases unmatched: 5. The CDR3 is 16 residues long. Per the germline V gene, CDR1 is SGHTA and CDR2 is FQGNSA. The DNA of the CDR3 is TGTGCCAGCAGCTTAGACCCGGGGGGGCCCACCGGGGAGCTGTTTTTT. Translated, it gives CASSLDPGGPTGELFF.

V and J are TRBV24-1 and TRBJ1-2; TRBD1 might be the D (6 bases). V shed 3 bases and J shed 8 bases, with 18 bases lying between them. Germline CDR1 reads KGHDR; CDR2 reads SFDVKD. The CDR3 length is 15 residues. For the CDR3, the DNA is TGTGCCACCAGTGATCCCCAACAGGGATTGGAGGGCTACACCTTC. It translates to CATSDPQQGLEGYTF.

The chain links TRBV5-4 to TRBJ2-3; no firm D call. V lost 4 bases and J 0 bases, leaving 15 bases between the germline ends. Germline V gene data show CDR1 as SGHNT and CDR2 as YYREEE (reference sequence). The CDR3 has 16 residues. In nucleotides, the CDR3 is TGTGCCAGCAGCGCTGGCGGTAGCCTTAGCACAGATACGCAGTATTTT. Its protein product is CASSAGGSLSTDTQYF.

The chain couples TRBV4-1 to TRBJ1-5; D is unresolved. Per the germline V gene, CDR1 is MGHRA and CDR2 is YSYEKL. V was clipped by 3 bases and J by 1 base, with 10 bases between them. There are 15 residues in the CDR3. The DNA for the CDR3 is TGCGCCAGCAGCCAGCAGGCTCTGAGCAATCAGCCCCAGCATTTT. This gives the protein CASSQQALSNQPQHF.

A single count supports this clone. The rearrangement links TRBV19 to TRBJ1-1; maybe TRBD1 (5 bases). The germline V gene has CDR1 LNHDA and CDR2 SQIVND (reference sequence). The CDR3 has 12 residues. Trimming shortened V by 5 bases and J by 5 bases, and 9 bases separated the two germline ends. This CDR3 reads CASSRGDTEAFF. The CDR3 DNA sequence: TGTGCCAGTAGTCGGGGGGATACTGAAGCTTTCTTT.

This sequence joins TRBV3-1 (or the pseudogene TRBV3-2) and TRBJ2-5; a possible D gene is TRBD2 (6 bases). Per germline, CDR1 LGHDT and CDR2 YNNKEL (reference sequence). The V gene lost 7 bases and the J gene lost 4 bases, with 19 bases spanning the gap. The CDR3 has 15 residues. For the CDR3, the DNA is TGTGCCAGCACCTATCGCCGGGACTCCTTAGAGACCCAGTACTTC. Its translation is CASTYRRDSLETQYF.

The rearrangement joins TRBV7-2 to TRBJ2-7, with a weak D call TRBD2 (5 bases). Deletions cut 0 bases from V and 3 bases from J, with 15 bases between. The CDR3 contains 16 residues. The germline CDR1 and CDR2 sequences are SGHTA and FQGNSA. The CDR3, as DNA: TGTGCCAGCAGCTTAGCCTTCGGGGAAGGAGTCTACGAGCAGTACTTC. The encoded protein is CASSLAFGEGVYEQYF.

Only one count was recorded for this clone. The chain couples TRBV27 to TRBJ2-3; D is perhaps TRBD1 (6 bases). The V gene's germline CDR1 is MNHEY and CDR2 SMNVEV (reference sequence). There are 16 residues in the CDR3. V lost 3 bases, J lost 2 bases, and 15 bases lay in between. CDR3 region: CASSFLGQFSTDTQYF. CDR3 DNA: TGTGCCAGCAGTTTCCTCGGACAGTTCTCCACAGATACGCAGTATTTT.

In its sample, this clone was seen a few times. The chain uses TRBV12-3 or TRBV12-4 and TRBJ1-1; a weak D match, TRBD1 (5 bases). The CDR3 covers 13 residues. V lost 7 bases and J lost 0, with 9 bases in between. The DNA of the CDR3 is TGTGCCAGCACCCGACAGTTGAACACTGAAGCTTTCTTT. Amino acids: CASTRQLNTEAFF.

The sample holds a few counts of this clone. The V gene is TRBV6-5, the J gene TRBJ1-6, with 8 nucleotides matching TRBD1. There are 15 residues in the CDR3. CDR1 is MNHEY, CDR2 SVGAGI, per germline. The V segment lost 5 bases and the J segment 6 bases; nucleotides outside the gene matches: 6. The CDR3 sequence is CASSPYRGGNSPLHF. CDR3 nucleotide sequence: TGTGCCAGCAGTCCATACAGGGGGGGTAATTCACCCCTCCACTTT.

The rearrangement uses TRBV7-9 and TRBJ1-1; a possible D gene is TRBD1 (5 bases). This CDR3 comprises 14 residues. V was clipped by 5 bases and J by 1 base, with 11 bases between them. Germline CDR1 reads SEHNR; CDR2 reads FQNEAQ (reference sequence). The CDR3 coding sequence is TGTGCCAGCAGCCAAGGACAAGAGAACACTGAAGCTTTCTTT. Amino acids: CASSQGQENTEAFF.

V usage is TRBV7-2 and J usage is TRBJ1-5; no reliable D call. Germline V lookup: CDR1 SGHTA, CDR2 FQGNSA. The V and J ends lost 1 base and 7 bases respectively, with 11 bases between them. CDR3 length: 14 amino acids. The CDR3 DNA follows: TGTGCCAGCAGCTTAGTAGGCCCCGGGCAGCCCCAGCATTTT. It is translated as CASSLVGPGQPQHF.

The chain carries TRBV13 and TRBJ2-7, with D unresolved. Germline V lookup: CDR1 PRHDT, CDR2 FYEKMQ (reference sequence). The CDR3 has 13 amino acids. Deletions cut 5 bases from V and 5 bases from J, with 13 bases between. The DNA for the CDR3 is TGTGCCAGCAGCCCTATACTCCGCCACGAGCAGTACTTC. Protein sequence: CASSPILRHEQYF.

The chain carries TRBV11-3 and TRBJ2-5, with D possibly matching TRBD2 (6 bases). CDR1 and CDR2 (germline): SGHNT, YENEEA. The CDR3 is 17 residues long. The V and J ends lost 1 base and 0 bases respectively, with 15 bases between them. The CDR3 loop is CASSLGGPGGYQETQYF. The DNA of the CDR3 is TGTGCCAGCAGCTTAGGGGGACCCGGGGGTTACCAAGAGACCCAGTACTTC.

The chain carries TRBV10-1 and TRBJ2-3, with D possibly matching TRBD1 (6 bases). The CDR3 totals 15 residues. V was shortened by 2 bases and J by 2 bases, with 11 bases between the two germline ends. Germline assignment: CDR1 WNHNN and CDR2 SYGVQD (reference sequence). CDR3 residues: CASSEMGADTDTQYF. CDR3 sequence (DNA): TGCGCCAGCAGTGAGATGGGGGCAGACACAGATACGCAGTATTTT.

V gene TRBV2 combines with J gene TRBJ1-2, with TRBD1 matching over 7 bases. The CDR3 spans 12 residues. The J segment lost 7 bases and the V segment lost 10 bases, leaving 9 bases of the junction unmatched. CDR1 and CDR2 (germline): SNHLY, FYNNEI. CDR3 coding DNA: TGTGCCATCCCACCCGACAGGGCTGGCTACACCTTC. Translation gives CAIPPDRAGYTF.

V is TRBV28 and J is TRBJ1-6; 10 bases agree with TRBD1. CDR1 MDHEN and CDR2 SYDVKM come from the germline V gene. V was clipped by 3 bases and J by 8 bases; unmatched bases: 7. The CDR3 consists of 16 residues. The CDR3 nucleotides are TGTGCCAGCAGTTTCCTAGACGGGACAGGGGATTCACCCCTCCACTTT. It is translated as CASSFLDGTGDSPLHF.

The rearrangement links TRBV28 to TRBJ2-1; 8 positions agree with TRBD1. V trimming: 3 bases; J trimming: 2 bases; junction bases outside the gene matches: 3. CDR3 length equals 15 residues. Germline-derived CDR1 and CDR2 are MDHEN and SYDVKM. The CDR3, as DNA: TGTGCCAGCAGTTTTAACAGGGGGGCCTACAATGAGCAGTTCTTC. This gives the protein CASSFNRGAYNEQFF.

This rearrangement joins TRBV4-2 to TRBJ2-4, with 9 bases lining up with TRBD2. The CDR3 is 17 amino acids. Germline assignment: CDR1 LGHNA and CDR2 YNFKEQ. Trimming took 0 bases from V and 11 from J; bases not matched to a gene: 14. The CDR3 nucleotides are TGTGCCAGCAGCCAAGATCCTATCAGCGGGGGGTTTCGTCTTCAGTACTTC. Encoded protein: CASSQDPISGGFRLQYF.

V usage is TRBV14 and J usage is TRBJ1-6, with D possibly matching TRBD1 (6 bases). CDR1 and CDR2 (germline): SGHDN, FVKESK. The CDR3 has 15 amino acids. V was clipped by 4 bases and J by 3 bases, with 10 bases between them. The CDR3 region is CASSLQGNYNSPLHF. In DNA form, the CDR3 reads TGTGCCAGCAGCCTGCAGGGGAACTATAATTCACCCCTCCACTTT.

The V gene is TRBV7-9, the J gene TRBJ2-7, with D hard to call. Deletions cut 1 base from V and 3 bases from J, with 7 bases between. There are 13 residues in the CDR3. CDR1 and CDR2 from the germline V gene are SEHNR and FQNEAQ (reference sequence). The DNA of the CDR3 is TGTGCCAGCAGCTTAGGAAACATCTACGAGCAGTACTTC. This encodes CASSLGNIYEQYF.

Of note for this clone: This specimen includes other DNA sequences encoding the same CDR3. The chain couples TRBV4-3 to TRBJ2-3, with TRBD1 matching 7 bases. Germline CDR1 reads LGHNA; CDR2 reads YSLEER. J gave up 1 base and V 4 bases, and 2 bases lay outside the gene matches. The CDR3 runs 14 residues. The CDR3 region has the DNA TGCGCCAGCAGCCTAGGACAGGGCACAGATACGCAGTATTTT. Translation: CASSLGQGTDTQYF.

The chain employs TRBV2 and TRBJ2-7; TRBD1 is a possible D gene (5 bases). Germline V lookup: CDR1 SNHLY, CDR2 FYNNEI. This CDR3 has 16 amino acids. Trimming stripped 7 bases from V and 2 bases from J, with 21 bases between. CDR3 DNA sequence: TGTGCCAGCAAACCCAGCCCGACAGAAGCCCCCTACGAGCAGTACTTC. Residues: CASKPSPTEAPYEQYF.

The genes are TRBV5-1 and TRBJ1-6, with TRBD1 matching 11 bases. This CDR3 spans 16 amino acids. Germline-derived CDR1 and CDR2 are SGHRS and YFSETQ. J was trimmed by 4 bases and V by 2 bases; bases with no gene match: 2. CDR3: CASSLGQGAYNSPLHF. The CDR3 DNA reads TGCGCCAGCAGCTTAGGACAGGGGGCTTATAATTCACCCCTCCACTTT. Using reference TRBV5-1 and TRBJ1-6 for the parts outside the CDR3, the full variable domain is KAGVTQTPRYLIKTRGQQVTLSCSPISGHRSVSWYQQTPGQGLQFLFEYFSETQRNKGNFPGRFSGRQFSNSRSEMNVSTLELGDSALYLCASSLGQGAYNSPLHFGNGTRLTVT.

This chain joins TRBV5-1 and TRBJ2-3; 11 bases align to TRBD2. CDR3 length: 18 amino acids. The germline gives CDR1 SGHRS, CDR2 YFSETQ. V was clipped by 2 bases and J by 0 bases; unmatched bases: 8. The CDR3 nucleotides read TGCGCCAGCAGCTTACTAGCGGGGGCCGTTCCAAGCACAGATACGCAGTATTTT. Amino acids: CASSLLAGAVPSTDTQYF.